These 16 T cell receptor beta chains share one sample of origin, sequenced in a study of response to subunit inactivated influenza vaccine. Via MiXCR, TCRdb re-called the RT-PCR reads, giving one row per CDR3 protein. This sample carries hundreds of thousands of distinct CDR3 sequences, 25% of them seen once, and the ten largest clones take approximately 1.9%. Source: CD4+ T cells sorted from PBMCs, taken 5 to 6 days after vaccination. Receptors originate from a man aged 50-60 years who received an inactivated influenza vaccine.

The sample holds many counts of this clonotype. J is TRBJ1-2 and V is TRBV18; TRBD1 matches at 8 bases. The germline gives CDR1 KGHSH, CDR2 LQKENI. J gave up 4 bases and V 4 bases, and 8 bases lay outside the gene matches. The CDR3 is made up of 15 amino acids. CDR3 bases: TGTGCCAGCTCACAGGACAGGGCTTTGGGCTATGGCTACACCTTC. This gives the protein CASSQDRALGYGYTF.

The genes are TRBV28 and TRBJ2-3; D possibly uses TRBD1 or TRBD2 (5 bases each). The CDR3 has 12 residues. The V end lost 5 bases, the J end lost 11 bases, and 14 bases lay between the germline ends. Germline CDR1 is MDHEN and CDR2 is SYDVKM. The CDR3 sequence: CASSRQGAVQYF. CDR3 bases: TGTGCCAGCAGTCGCCAGGGAGCGGTGCAGTATTTT.

The chain employs TRBV11-1 and TRBJ1-2, with 7 bases lining up with TRBD1. V gave up 1 base and J gave up 2 bases; unmatched junction bases: 16. This CDR3 spans 19 amino acids. Per the germline V gene, CDR1 is SGHAT and CDR2 is FQDESV (reference sequence). The CDR3 nucleotides are TGTGCCAGCAGCTTAGTTTCCATTTCCAGAGGGGGCTTCAACTATGGCTACACCTTC. It codes for CASSLVSISRGGFNYGYTF.

This clonotype has just one count. The chain links TRBV5-1 to TRBJ2-5; 14 bases align to TRBD2. This CDR3 region has 17 residues. The V and J ends lost 4 bases and 3 bases, in that order; junction bases with no gene match: 8. Germline lookup yields CDR1 SGHRS and CDR2 YFSETQ. The CDR3 protein is CASSPPGLAGVEETQYF. As DNA, the CDR3 is TGCGCCAGCAGCCCCCCGGGACTAGCGGGAGTAGAAGAGACCCAGTACTTC. The full variable domain, completed using reference TRBV5-1 and TRBJ2-5, is KAGVTQTPRYLIKTRGQQVTLSCSPISGHRSVSWYQQTPGQGLQFLFEYFSETQRNKGNFPGRFSGRQFSNSRSEMNVSTLELGDSALYLCASSPPGLAGVEETQYFGPGTRLLVL.

V gene TRBV6-5 combines with J gene TRBJ2-2, with TRBD1 matching 8 bases. Germline V CDR1 and CDR2: MNHEY, SVGAGI. There are 19 residues in the CDR3. The V and J ends lost 4 bases and 3 bases, in that order; junction bases with no gene match: 16. The chain's CDR3 is CASSSRTGLSIPHTGELFF. The CDR3 region has the DNA TGTGCCAGCAGTTCCAGGACAGGGTTATCGATACCTCACACCGGGGAGCTGTTTTTT.

This clonotype was seen only a few times. The genes are TRBV9 and TRBJ1-5; possible D gene TRBD1, 6 bases. Germline V gene lookup returns CDR1 SGDLS and CDR2 YYNGEE. The CDR3 sequence is 14 residues long. The ends were cut back, 3 bases at V and 8 bases at J, with 15 bases in the middle. The CDR3 DNA reads as TGTGCCAGCAGCGCGGGCCAGTCAGGGGAGCCCCAGCATTTT. Its protein is CASSAGQSGEPQHF.

The rearrangement links TRBV7-8 to TRBJ2-7; 10 bases match TRBD1. The trim removed 5 bases at V and 11 bases at J, leaving 9 bases unmatched. CDR1 is SGHVS and CDR2 is FQNEAQ in the germline V gene. The CDR3 sequence is 13 residues long. The CDR3 is CASSPGQGWRKYF. The CDR3 region has the DNA TGTGCCAGCAGCCCGGGACAGGGGTGGAGGAAGTACTTC.

This clonotype was seen only a few times. The V and J genes are TRBV6-5 and TRBJ1-5, with D unclear. The V end was cut by 2 bases, the J end by 5 bases, with 10 bases between. The CDR3 totals 14 residues. CDR1 MNHEY and CDR2 SVGAGI come from the germline V gene. The CDR3 coding sequence is TGTGCCAGCAGTTACGAAACTACAGATCAGCCCCAGCATTTT. Translated, it gives CASSYETTDQPQHF.

As to this clonotype: One end of the junction does not line up with germline, which may come from a read error. V and J are TRBV27 and TRBJ1-3, with TRBD1 matching over 10 bases. Germline V gene lookup returns CDR1 MNHEY and CDR2 SMNVEV (reference sequence). The CDR3 extends over 12 amino acids. The DNA for the CDR3 is TGTGCCAGCACCACGAGGGGCCAGGGACAGGGGTTT. It encodes CASTTRGQGQGF.

This clonotype has only a few counts. The chain uses TRBV29-1 and TRBJ1-1; D ambiguous. CDR3 length: 11 residues. Germline CDR1 and CDR2: SQVTM and ANQGSEA. Trimming pared 3 bases from V and 11 bases from J, leaving 13 bases between. The CDR3 is CSVDRGSKAFF. CDR3 sequence (DNA): TGCAGCGTTGATCGGGGTAGTAAGGCTTTCTTT. Drawing the rest from reference TRBV29-1 and TRBJ1-1, the complete variable domain is SAVISQKPSRDICQRGTSLTIQCQVDSQVTMMFWYRQQPGQSLTLIATANQGSEATYESGFVIDKFPISRPNLTFSTLTVSNMSPEDSSIYLCSVDRGSKAFFGQGTRLTVV.

This clonotype has only a few counts. The CDR3 here is CASSRDPRDTEAFF. In DNA form, the CDR3 reads TGTGCCAGCAGCCGGGACCCCAGGGATACTGAAGCTTTCTTT. This chain links TRBV4-2 with TRBJ1-1; possibly TRBD1 for D (5 bases). From germline, CDR1 is LGHNA and CDR2 YNFKEQ. V was shortened by 4 bases and J by 5 bases, with 14 bases between the two germline ends. CDR3 length: 14 amino acids.

This clonotype has ten or more counts. The chain employs TRBV7-2 and TRBJ2-1, with TRBD2 matching 13 bases. There are 16 residues in the CDR3. Per germline, CDR1 SGHTA and CDR2 FQGNSA. V lost 4 bases, J lost 4 bases, and 4 bases stayed unmatched. CDR3 bases: TGTGCCAGCAGCTCCGGACTAGCGGGGGCTTACAATGAGCAGTTCTTC. Amino acid sequence: CASSSGLAGAYNEQFF.

Only a few counts were recorded for this clonotype. The DNA for the CDR3 is TGTGCCACCGGAGGTAGGGGGCAAGAGACCCAGTACTTC. Amino acids: CATGGRGQETQYF. The V call is TRBV2, the J call TRBJ2-5; D perhaps matches TRBD1 (6 bases). The CDR3 length is 13 residues. The germline CDR1 and CDR2 sequences are SNHLY and FYNNEI. The V end lost 10 bases, the J end lost 2 bases, and 14 bases lay between the germline ends.

This clonotype was recorded many times. V and J are TRBV20-1 and TRBJ2-7; TRBD2 matches 8 bases. Germline values: CDR1 DFQATT, CDR2 SNEGSKA (reference sequence). V shed 6 bases and J 1 base; nucleotides not matched to a gene: 5. This CDR3 has 13 amino acids. CDR3 nucleotide sequence: TGCAGTGCCCAGTCGGGAGGGTCCTACGAGCAGTACTTC. Its translation: CSAQSGGSYEQYF.

J is TRBJ2-7 and V is TRBV2; D may be TRBD1 (6 bases). The germline gives CDR1 SNHLY, CDR2 FYNNEI. The V end lost 6 bases, the J end lost 6 bases, and 18 bases lay between the germline ends. The CDR3 is made up of 14 amino acids. The CDR3 here is CASREIPNRVEQYF. The CDR3 coding sequence is TGTGCCAGCAGAGAAATACCAAACAGGGTCGAGCAGTACTTC. Full variable domain (outside the CDR3, taken from reference TRBV2 and TRBJ2-7): EPEVTQTPSHQVTQMGQEVILRCVPISNHLYFYWYRQILGQKVEFLVSFYNNEISEKSEIFDDQFSVERPDGSNFTLKIRSTKLEDSAMYFCASREIPNRVEQYFGPGTRLTVT.

This clonotype was detected many times. CDR3: CASSQDYNEQFF. The CDR3 DNA sequence: TGCGCCAGCAGCCAAGATTACAATGAGCAGTTCTTC. The J gene is TRBJ2-1, the V gene TRBV4-1, with no clear D. V dropped 0 bases and J dropped 4 bases, with 1 base sitting between them. Germline values: CDR1 MGHRA, CDR2 YSYEKL. The CDR3 contains 12 residues.